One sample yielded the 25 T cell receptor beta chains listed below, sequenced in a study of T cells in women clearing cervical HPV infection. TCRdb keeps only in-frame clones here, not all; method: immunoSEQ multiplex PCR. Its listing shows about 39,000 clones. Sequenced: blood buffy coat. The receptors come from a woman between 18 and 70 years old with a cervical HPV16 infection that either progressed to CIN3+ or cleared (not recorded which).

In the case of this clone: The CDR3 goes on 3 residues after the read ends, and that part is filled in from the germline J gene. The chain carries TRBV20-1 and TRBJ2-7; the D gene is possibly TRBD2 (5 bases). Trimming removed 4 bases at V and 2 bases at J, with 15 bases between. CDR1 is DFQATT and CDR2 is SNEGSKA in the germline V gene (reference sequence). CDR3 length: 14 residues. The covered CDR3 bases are TGCAGTGCTATTCTGGGCTCGAGGGCCTACGAG. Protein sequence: CSAILGSRAYE. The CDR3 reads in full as CSAILGSRAYEQYF.

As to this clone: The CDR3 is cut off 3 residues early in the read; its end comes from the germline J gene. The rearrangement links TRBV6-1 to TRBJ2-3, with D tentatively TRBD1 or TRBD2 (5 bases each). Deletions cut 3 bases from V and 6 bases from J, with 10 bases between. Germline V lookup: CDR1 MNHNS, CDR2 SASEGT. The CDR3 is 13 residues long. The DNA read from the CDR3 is TGTGCCAGCAGTGACAACAGGAGGGATACG. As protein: CASSDNRRDT. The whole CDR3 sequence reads CASSDNRRDTQYF.

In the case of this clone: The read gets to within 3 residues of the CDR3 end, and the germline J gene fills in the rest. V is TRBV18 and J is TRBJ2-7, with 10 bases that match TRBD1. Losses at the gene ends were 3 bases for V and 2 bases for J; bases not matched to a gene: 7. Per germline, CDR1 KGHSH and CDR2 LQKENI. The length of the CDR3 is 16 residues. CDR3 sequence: CASSPSRGQGPYEQYF. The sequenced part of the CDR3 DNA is TGTGCCAGCTCACCCTCCCGGGGACAGGGGCCCTACGAG.

The CDR3 here is CASSLVGGLNEQFF. Incomplete CDR3 DNA: TGTGCCAGCAGCTTAGTTGGGGGGTTAAATGAG. The V and J genes are TRBV7-2 and TRBJ2-1; possibly TRBD2 for D (6 bases). The DNA ends 3 residues before the CDR3 does, and the rest of the CDR3 is filled in from the germline J gene. Per the germline V gene, CDR1 is SGHTA and CDR2 is FQGNSA. Trimming took off 1 base at V and 7 bases at J, with 11 bases between the two ends. The CDR3 spans 14 residues.

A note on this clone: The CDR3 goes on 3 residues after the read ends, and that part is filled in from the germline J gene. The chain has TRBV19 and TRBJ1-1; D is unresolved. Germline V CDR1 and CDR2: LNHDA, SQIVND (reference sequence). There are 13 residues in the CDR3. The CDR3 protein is CASSKSGEREAFF. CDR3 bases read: TGTGCCAGTAGCAAATCCGGGGAAAGGGAG.

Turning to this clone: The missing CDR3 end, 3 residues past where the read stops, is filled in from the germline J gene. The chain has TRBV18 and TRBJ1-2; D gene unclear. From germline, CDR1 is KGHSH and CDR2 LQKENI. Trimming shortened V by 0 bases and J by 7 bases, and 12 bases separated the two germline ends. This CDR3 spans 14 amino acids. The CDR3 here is CASSPPTDLAGYTF. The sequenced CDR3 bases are TGTGCCAGCTCACCACCGACGGACCTAGCTGGC.

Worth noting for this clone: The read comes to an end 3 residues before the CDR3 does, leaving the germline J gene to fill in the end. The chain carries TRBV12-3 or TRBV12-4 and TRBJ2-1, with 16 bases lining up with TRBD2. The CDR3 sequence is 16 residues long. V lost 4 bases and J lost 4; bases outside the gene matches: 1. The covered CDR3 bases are TGTGCCAGCAGTTCGGGACTAGCGGGGGGGTACAATGAG. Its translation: CASSSGLAGGYNE. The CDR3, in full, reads CASSSGLAGGYNEQFF.

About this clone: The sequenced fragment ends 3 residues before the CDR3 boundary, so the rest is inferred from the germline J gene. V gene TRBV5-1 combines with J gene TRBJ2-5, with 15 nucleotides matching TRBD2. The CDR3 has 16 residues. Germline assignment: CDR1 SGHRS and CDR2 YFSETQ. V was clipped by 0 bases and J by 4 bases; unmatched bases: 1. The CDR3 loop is CASSLGTSGRGETQYF. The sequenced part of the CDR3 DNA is TGCGCCAGCAGCTTGGGGACTAGCGGGAGGGGAGAGACC.

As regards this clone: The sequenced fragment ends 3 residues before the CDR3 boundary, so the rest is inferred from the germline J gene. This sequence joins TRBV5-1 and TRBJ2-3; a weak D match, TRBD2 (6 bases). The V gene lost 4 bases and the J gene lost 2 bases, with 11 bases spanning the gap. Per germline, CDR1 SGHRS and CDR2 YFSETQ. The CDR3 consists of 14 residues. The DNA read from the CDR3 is TGCGCCAGCAGCCCTGGACTATACACAGATACG. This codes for CASSPGLYTDT. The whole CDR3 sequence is CASSPGLYTDTQYF. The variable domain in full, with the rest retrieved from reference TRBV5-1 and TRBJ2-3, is KAGVTQTPRYLIKTRGQQVTLSCSPISGHRSVSWYQQTPGQGLQFLFEYFSETQRNKGNFPGRFSGRQFSNSRSEMNVSTLELGDSALYLCASSPGLYTDTQYFGPGTRLTVL.

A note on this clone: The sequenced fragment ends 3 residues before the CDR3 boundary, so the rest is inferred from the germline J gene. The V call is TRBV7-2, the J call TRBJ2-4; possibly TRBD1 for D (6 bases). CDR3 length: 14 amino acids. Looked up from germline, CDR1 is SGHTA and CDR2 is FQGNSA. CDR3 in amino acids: CASSLDRAGYGQYF. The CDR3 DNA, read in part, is TGTGCCAGCAGCTTAGACAGGGCGGGCTATGGT.

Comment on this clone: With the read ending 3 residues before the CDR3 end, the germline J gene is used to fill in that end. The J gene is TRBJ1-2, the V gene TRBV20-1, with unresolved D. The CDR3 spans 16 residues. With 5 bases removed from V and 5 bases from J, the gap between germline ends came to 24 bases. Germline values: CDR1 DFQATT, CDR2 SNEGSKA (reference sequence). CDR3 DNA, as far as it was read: TGCAGTGCTTCCGCTAGGGCCTCAAACCGGGGATATGGC. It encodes CSASARASNRGYG. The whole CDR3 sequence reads CSASARASNRGYGYTF.

The covered CDR3 bases are TGTGCCAGCAGCGCCGGACAGGGTGGGGGTTCACCC. Encoded protein: CASSAGQGGGSP. The full-length CDR3 reads as CASSAGQGGGSPLHF. This chain uses TRBV5-6 with TRBJ1-6; TRBD1 matches at 8 bases. The read terminates 3 residues before the CDR3 end, so the remaining end is supplied by the germline J gene. The V gene's germline CDR1 is SGHDT and CDR2 YYEEEE. This CDR3 comprises 15 residues. The V gene end was trimmed by 4 bases and the J gene end by 9 bases; junction bases not matched to a gene: 9.

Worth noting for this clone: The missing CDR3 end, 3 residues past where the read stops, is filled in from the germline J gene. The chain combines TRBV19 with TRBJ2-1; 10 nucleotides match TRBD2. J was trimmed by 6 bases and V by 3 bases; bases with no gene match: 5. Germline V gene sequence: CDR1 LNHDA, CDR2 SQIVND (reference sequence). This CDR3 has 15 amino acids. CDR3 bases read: TGTGCCAGTAGTATTTTAGCGGGAGGATCCAATGAG. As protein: CASSILAGGSNE. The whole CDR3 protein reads CASSILAGGSNEQFF. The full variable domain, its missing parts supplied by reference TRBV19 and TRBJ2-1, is DGGITQSPKYLFRKEGQNVTLSCEQNLNHDAMYWYRQDPGQGLRLIYYSQIVNDFQKGDIAEGYSVSREKKESFPLTVTSAQKNPTAFYLCASSILAGGSNEQFFGPGTRLTVL.

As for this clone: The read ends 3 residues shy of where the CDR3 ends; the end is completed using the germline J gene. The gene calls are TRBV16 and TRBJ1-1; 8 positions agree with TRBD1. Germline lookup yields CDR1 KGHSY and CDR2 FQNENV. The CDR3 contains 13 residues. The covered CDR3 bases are TGTGCCAGCAGCCAAGCAGGGGGCAGTAAA. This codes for CASSQAGGSK. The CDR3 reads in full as CASSQAGGSKAFF.

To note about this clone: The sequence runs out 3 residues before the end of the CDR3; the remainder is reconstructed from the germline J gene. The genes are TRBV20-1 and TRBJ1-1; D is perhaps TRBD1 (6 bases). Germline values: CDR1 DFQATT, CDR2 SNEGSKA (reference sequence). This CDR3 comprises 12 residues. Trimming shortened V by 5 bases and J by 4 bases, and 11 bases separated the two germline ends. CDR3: CSASRGGTEAFF. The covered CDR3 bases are TGCAGTGCTTCCAGGGGCGGCACTGAA.

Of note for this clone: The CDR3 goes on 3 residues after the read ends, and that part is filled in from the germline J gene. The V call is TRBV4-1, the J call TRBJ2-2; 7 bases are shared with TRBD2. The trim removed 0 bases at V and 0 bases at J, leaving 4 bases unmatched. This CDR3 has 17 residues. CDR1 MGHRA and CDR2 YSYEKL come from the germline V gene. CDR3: CASSQDRSGTNTGELFF. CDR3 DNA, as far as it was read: TGCGCCAGCAGCCAAGATCGCAGCGGGACGAACACCGGGGAG.

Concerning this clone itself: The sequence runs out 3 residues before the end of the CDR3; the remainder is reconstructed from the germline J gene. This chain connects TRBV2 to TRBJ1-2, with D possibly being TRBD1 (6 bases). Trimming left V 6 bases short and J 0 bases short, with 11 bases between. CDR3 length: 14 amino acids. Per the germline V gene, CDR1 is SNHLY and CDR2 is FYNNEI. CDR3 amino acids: CASSLQGSNYGYTF. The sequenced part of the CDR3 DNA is TGTGCCAGCAGCCTACAGGGCTCTAACTATGGC.

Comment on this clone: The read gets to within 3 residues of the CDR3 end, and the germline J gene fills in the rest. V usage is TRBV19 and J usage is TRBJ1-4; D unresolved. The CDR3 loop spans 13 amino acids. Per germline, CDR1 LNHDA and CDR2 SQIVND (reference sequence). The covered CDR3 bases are TGTGCCAGTATTCCGGGGTTGAATTCACCA. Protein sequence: CASIPGLNSP. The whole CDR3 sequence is CASIPGLNSPLFF.

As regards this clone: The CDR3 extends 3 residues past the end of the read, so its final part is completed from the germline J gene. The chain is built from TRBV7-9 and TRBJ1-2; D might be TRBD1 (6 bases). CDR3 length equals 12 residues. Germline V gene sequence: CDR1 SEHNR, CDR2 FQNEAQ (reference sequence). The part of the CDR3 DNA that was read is TGTGCCAGCAGCCCGGGACACAATGAC. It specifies CASSPGHND. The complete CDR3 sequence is CASSPGHNDYTF.

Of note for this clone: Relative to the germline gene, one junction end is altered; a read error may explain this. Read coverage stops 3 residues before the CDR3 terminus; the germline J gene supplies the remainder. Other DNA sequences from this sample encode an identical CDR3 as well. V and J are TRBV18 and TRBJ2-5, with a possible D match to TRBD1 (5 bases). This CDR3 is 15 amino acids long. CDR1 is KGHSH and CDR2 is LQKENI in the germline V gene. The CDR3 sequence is CASSPRPRAQETQYF. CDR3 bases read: TGTGCCAGCTCCCCACGCCCCAGGGCTCAAGAGACC.

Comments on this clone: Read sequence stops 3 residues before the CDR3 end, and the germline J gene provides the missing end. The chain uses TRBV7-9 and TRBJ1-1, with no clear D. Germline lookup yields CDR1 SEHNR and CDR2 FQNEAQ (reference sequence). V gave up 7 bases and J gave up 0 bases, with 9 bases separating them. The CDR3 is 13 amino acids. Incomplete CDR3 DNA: TGTGCCAGCATACAGAAGATGAACACTGAA. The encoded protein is CASIQKMNTE. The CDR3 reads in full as CASIQKMNTEAFF.

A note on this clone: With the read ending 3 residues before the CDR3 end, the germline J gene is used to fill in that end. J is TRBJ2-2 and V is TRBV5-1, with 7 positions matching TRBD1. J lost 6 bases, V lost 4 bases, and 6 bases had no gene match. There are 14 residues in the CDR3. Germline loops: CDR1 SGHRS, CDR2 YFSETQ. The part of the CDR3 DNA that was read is TGCGCCAGCAGCCTGGACAGGCTTCCCGGGGAG. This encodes CASSLDRLPGE. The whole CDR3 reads CASSLDRLPGELFF. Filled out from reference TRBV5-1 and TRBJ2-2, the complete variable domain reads KAGVTQTPRYLIKTRGQQVTLSCSPISGHRSVSWYQQTPGQGLQFLFEYFSETQRNKGNFPGRFSGRQFSNSRSEMNVSTLELGDSALYLCASSLDRLPGELFFGEGSRLTVL.

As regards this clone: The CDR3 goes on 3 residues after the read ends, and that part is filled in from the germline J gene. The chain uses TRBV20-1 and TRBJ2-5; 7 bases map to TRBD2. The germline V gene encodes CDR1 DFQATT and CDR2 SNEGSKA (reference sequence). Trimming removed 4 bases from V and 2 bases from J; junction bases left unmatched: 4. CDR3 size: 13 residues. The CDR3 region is CSATGTKQETQYF. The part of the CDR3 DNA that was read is TGCAGTGCTACCGGGACTAAACAAGAGACC.

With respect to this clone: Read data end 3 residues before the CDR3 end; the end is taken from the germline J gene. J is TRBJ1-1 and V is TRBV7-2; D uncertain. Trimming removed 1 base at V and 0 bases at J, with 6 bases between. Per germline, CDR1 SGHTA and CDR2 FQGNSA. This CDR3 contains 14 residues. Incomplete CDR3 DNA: TGTGCCAGCAGCTTAGGTACAGTGAACACTGAA. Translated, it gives CASSLGTVNTE. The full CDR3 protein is CASSLGTVNTEAFF.

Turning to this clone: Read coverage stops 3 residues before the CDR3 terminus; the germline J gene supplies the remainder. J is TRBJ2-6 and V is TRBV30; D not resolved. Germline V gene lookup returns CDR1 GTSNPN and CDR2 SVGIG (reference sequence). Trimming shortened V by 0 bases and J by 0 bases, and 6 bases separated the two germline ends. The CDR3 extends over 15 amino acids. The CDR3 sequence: CAWSVALSGANVLTF. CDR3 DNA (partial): TGTGCCTGGAGTGTAGCCCTCTCTGGGGCCAACGTC.